This TCR beta chain is drawn from a study of blood T cell repertoires in COVID-19. This CDR3 contains 15 residues. The V gene lost 1 base and the J gene lost 0 bases, with 8 bases spanning the gap. The germline CDR1 and CDR2 sequences are SGDLS and YYNGEE. Some clones are missing from TCRdb's copy, which holds only in-frame ones; the method was immunoSEQ multiplex PCR. The data contain 37,000 or so clones, roughly 80% of them singletons. This clone has only a few counts. This TCR was recovered from a man in his 60s with active COVID-19. The V and J genes are TRBV9 and TRBJ1-3; D is perhaps TRBD1 (6 bases). Sequencing was carried out using peripheral blood. Written as DNA, the CDR3 is TGTGCCAGCAGCGTACAGGACAGCTCTGGAAACACCATATATTTT. Translated, it gives CASSVQDSSGNTIYF. The full variable domain, its missing parts supplied by reference TRBV9 and TRBJ1-3, is DSGVTQTPKHLITATGQRVTLRCSPRSGDLSVYWYQQSLDQGLQFLIQYYNGEERAKGNILERFSAQQFPDLHSELNLSSLELGDSALYFCASSVQDSSGNTIYFGEGSWLTVV.